This TCR beta chain was sequenced during a study of shared clonotypes between healthy human individuals. Findings of the study overall: In this cohort, only blood was sampled, and tissue repertoires likely differ.

This clone was seen only once. Its target is unknown. This CDR3 is 12 amino acids long. Per the germline V gene, CDR1 is SEHNR and CDR2 is FQNEAQ (reference sequence). V gave up 5 bases and J gave up 8 bases, with 10 bases separating them. Generated by immunoSEQ multiplex PCR, the TCRdb table keeps only in-frame clones and is missing some. The data show 2 million to 3 million clones, roughly 93% seen once. Sequencing used naive CD4+ T cells from PBMCs. This sample's subset: CD45RA+ positively selected. The J gene is TRBJ2-4, the V gene TRBV7-9, with D possibly matching TRBD2 (6 bases). This TCR was sampled from a man between 18 and 29 years old in good health. Some clones in this sample may be carry-over from other donors' samples. The CDR3 spells CASSPGGYIQYF. For the CDR3, the DNA is TGTGCCAGCAGCCCTGGGGGGTACATTCAGTACTTC.